Here is one T cell receptor (beta chain) with its context. Antigen unknown. The ends were cut back, 6 bases at V and 3 bases at J, with 17 bases in the middle. The CDR3 loop spans 15 amino acids. CDR1 and CDR2 (germline): MNHEY, SMNVEV (reference sequence). In nominal health when sampled, donors likely had unrecorded immune exposures nonetheless. The sample comes from a study of cytomegalovirus exposure and HLA in healthy donors. Notes on the study in general: Reported performance of the classifier showed diagnosis of cytomegalovirus status with high specificity and sensitivity. Most CMV-associated TCR beta chains were later found to appear HLA-restricted.

The PCR contained 60 Vbeta and 13 Jbeta primers. Profiling relied on immunoSEQ multiplex PCR, and the TCRdb table lists in-frame clones only, not all of them. The data hold around 97,000 clones, with less than 9.5% observed a single time. Specimen: PBMCs. The chain combines TRBV27 with TRBJ1-1; a weak D match, TRBD1 (6 bases). The sequence came from a man in his fifties in good health and CMV-seropositive. This chain's CDR3 is CASRGGGIRHTEAFF. The DNA for the CDR3 is TGTGCCAGCAGAGGGGGGGGTATTCGGCACACTGAAGCTTTCTTT.